The 9 T cell receptor beta chains given below trace back to one sample, sequenced in a study of neoadjuvant anti-PD-1 for oral cavity cancer. Data came from immunoSEQ multiplex PCR; TCRdb stores just in-frame clones and leaves some out. The sample records about 14,000 clones, around 79% being singletons. Time point here: after neoadjuvant nivolumab, at surgical resection. Sequences were derived from PBMCs, sampled after nivolumab (anti-PD-1) treatment. All receptors derive from a person aged 35-80 years with oral cavity squamous cell carcinoma.

The sample holds a few counts of this clone. This chain links TRBV27 with TRBJ2-7; 13 positions match TRBD2. Germline V gene sequence: CDR1 MNHEY, CDR2 SMNVEV (reference sequence). The CDR3 has 16 residues. V lost 5 bases to trimming and J lost 0 bases; unmatched junction nucleotides: 4. CDR3 DNA: TGTGCCAGCAGTGACCGGACTAGCGGGAGCTCCTACGAGCAGTACTTC. Protein product: CASSDRTSGSSYEQYF.

The table lists this clone with a few counts. J is TRBJ2-3 and V is TRBV5-8; D is unresolved. The germline CDR1 and CDR2 sequences are SGHTS and YDEGEE. The CDR3 totals 13 residues. Trimming stripped 9 bases from V and 5 bases from J, with 16 bases between. DNA of the CDR3: TGTGCCATCCACCTCCATCCTTTAGATACGCAGTATTTT. Protein: CAIHLHPLDTQYF. The full variable domain, its missing parts supplied by reference TRBV5-8 and TRBJ2-3, is EAGVTQSPTHLIKTRGQQATLRCSPISGHTSVYWYQQALGLGLQFLLWYDEGEERNRGNFPPRFSGRQFPNYSSELNVNALELEDSALYLCAIHLHPLDTQYFGPGTRLTVL.

The chain uses TRBV5-1 and TRBJ2-7; 7 nucleotides line up with TRBD1. Germline V CDR1 and CDR2: SGHRS, YFSETQ. V was clipped by 4 bases and J by 6 bases; unmatched bases: 7. The CDR3 consists of 13 residues. CDR3 sequence: CASSLSNRGEQYF. The CDR3 region has the DNA TGCGCCAGCAGCCTCTCAAACAGGGGCGAGCAGTACTTC.

Here the CDR3 reads CASSLGQKETQYF. The DNA for the CDR3 is TGCGCCAGCAGCTTGGGACAGAAAGAGACCCAGTACTTC. The chain recombines TRBV5-1 with TRBJ2-5, with a weak D call TRBD1 (5 bases). Between the trimmed V and J ends, which lost 0 bases and 3 bases, there was a span of 6 bases. The length of the CDR3 is 13 residues. Germline V gene data show CDR1 as SGHRS and CDR2 as YFSETQ.

The chain joins TRBV19 to TRBJ1-4, with D unclear. CDR1 and CDR2 (germline): LNHDA, SQIVND (reference sequence). This CDR3 contains 16 residues. V lost 4 bases and J 0 bases, leaving 12 bases between the germline ends. The CDR3 is CASSSPRSATNEKLFF. DNA for the CDR3: TGTGCCAGTAGTAGCCCCAGGAGCGCAACTAATGAAAAACTGTTTTTT.

The J gene is TRBJ2-7, the V gene TRBV4-2, with D tentatively TRBD2 (6 bases). Germline V lookup: CDR1 LGHNA, CDR2 YNFKEQ. Trimming cost V 0 bases and J 2 bases, with 23 bases left between them. The CDR3 is 19 amino acids. The chain's CDR3 is CASSQERSTYAGTPYEQYF. The CDR3 DNA sequence: TGTGCCAGCAGCCAAGAAAGGAGTACGTATGCGGGAACCCCCTACGAGCAGTACTTC.

In its sample, this clone was seen once. The V call is TRBV6-1, the J call TRBJ1-1, with TRBD1 matching over 9 bases. Trimming at V came to 5 bases and at J to 3 bases, leaving 7 bases not matched to a gene. CDR3 length: 15 residues. Germline V lookup: CDR1 MNHNS, CDR2 SASEGT. This CDR3 is CASSQRTGADTEAFF. In DNA form, the CDR3 reads TGTGCCAGCAGTCAGAGGACAGGGGCGGACACTGAAGCTTTCTTT.

The rearrangement joins TRBV6-5 to TRBJ2-7; no reliable D call. Germline values: CDR1 MNHEY, CDR2 SVGAGI. The CDR3 contains 14 residues. With 4 bases removed from V and 0 bases from J, the gap between germline ends came to 10 bases. DNA of the CDR3: TGTGCCAGCAGTTCGGGTCTGAGCTCCTACGAGCAGTACTTC. It is translated as CASSSGLSSYEQYF.

The chain has TRBV1 and TRBJ2-5. TRBV1 is a known pseudogene. The CDR3 runs to 10 residues. For the CDR3, the DNA is TGCACCAGCAGCCGGGAGACCCAGTACTTC. Amino acid sequence: CTSSRETQYF.